One and the same sample provided the 23 T cell receptor beta chains below, sequenced in a study of blood T cell repertoires in COVID-19. The method was immunoSEQ multiplex PCR; TCRdb's version includes in-frame clones alone and lacks a portion of them. The sample records fewer than 300,000 clones, approximately 89% being singletons. The sequenced sample was peripheral blood. All receptors come from a woman in her thirties with COVID-19, enrolled during active disease.

V is TRBV7-6 and J is TRBJ2-7; D is ambiguous. The germline CDR1 and CDR2 sequences are SGHVS and FNYEAQ. The V end lost 4 bases, the J end lost 4 bases, and 26 bases lay between the germline ends. The CDR3 is 18 amino acids. Here the CDR3 DNA reads TGTGCCAGCAGCTCCCTCGCCTTCGGTGCGGAGCTTTCATACGAGCAGTACTTC. Translation gives CASSSLAFGAELSYEQYF.

This chain links TRBV15 with TRBJ1-5; 10 bases match TRBD1. This CDR3 contains 15 residues. Germline V CDR1 and CDR2: LNHNV, YYDKDF (reference sequence). V lost 5 bases, J lost 6 bases, and 7 bases stayed unmatched. Here the CDR3 reads CATSLDRGVGQPQHF. The CDR3 DNA sequence: TGTGCCACCAGCCTGGACAGGGGGGTAGGTCAGCCCCAGCATTTT.

The V gene is TRBV30, the J gene TRBJ1-2; tentatively, D is TRBD1 (6 bases). The CDR3 consists of 13 residues. V was pared by 1 base and J by 8 bases, with 14 bases between. Germline V gene lookup returns CDR1 GTSNPN and CDR2 SVGIG (reference sequence). As DNA, the CDR3 is TGTGCCTGGAGTGAGGGGGAGGGGTTGGGCTACACCTTC. Protein sequence: CAWSEGEGLGYTF.

This sequence joins TRBV5-1 and TRBJ2-7, with 9 bases fitting TRBD2. V trimming: 0 bases; J trimming: 2 bases; junction bases outside the gene matches: 12. This CDR3 has 18 amino acids. CDR1 and CDR2 (germline): SGHRS, YFSETQ. The CDR3 loop is CASSLEWGSGGNAYEQYF. CDR3 bases: TGCGCCAGCAGCTTGGAGTGGGGTAGCGGGGGCAACGCCTACGAGCAGTACTTC.

The chain couples TRBV18 to TRBJ2-1; D might be TRBD2 (7 bases). There are 17 residues in the CDR3. The V end was cut by 6 bases, the J end by 2 bases, with 20 bases between. From germline, CDR1 is KGHSH and CDR2 LQKENI. CDR3 sequence: CASSPPKGEGAYNEQFF. In DNA, the CDR3 is TGTGCCAGCTCCCCTCCAAAGGGGGAGGGGGCCTACAATGAGCAGTTCTTC.

The V call is TRBV19, the J call TRBJ2-7; 10 bases line up with TRBD2. With V trimmed by 4 bases and J by 2 bases, 5 bases remained unmatched. Germline loops: CDR1 LNHDA, CDR2 SQIVND (reference sequence). CDR3 length: 15 amino acids. The CDR3 DNA reads TGTGCCAGTAGTACTGGGACTAGCGAGGCCTACGAGCAGTACTTC. Its protein is CASSTGTSEAYEQYF.

This clone appeared many times. The chain is built from TRBV7-9 and TRBJ2-2; 9 positions match TRBD2. V lost 7 bases and J lost 2; bases outside the gene matches: 8. From germline, CDR1 is SEHNR and CDR2 FQNEAQ (reference sequence). CDR3 length: 16 amino acids. The DNA for the CDR3 is TGTGCCAGCAACAAGCGGGAGGCTACAAACACCGGGGAGCTGTTTTTT. As protein: CASNKREATNTGELFF.

This sequence joins TRBV6-4 and TRBJ1-5, with 12 bases aligning to TRBD1. In germline, CDR1 is MRHNA, CDR2 SNTAGT. This CDR3 has 15 residues. V lost 5 bases to trimming and J lost 8 bases; unmatched junction nucleotides: 7. The CDR3 reads CASSTPGQGAEPQHF. CDR3 in DNA: TGTGCCAGCAGTACTCCGGGACAGGGGGCTGAGCCCCAGCATTTT.

The rearrangement uses TRBV10-1 and TRBJ2-1, with TRBD2 matching over 8 bases. The CDR3 spans 13 residues. Per germline, CDR1 WNHNN and CDR2 SYGVQD (reference sequence). Losses at the gene ends were 3 bases for V and 9 bases for J; bases not matched to a gene: 4. In DNA form, the CDR3 reads TGCGCCAGCAGTGATTCGGGGGGGGGTGAGCAGTTCTTC. Protein sequence: CASSDSGGGEQFF.

With regard to this clone: Other DNA sequences of this sample code for an identical CDR3. The chain couples TRBV10-1 to TRBJ2-1; 7 bases align to TRBD1. CDR1 and CDR2 from the germline V gene are WNHNN and SYGVQD (reference sequence). The CDR3 length is 14 residues. V was pared by 2 bases and J by 2 bases, with 0 bases of the junction left unmatched. CDR3 coding DNA: TGCGCCAGCAGTGAGACAGGGGCCTACAATGAGCAGTTCTTC. Protein product: CASSETGAYNEQFF.

The V and J genes are TRBV5-1 and TRBJ2-1; possibly TRBD2 for D (6 bases). Trimming left V 2 bases short and J 6 bases short, with 15 bases between. The length of the CDR3 is 15 residues. Germline values: CDR1 SGHRS, CDR2 YFSETQ. The CDR3 nucleotides are TGCGCCAGCAGCTTAGGATCTCCGGGGGTCAATGAGCAGTTCTTC. It yields the protein CASSLGSPGVNEQFF. The full variable domain, its missing parts supplied by reference TRBV5-1 and TRBJ2-1, is KAGVTQTPRYLIKTRGQQVTLSCSPISGHRSVSWYQQTPGQGLQFLFEYFSETQRNKGNFPGRFSGRQFSNSRSEMNVSTLELGDSALYLCASSLGSPGVNEQFFGPGTRLTVL.

J is TRBJ2-7 and V is TRBV3-1 (or the pseudogene TRBV3-2); a possible D gene is TRBD2 (6 bases). CDR3 length: 15 residues. The germline gives CDR1 LGHDT, CDR2 YNNKEL (reference sequence). Trimming shortened V by 0 bases and J by 7 bases, and 16 bases separated the two germline ends. The CDR3 region is CASSQDLRRDREQYF. The CDR3 nucleotides read TGTGCCAGCAGCCAAGACCTGCGGCGGGATCGGGAGCAGTACTTC.

The V call is TRBV11-3, the J call TRBJ1-1; D remains ambiguous. The ends were cut back, 0 bases at V and 4 bases at J, with 12 bases in the middle. This CDR3 is 15 amino acids long. Germline V CDR1 and CDR2: SGHNT, YENEEA. The CDR3 region is CASSLDGGIPTEAFF. For the CDR3, the DNA is TGTGCCAGCAGCTTAGACGGCGGGATCCCCACTGAAGCTTTCTTT.

The V call is TRBV5-1, the J call TRBJ1-1; TRBD1 matches at 8 bases. This CDR3 is 16 amino acids long. Germline CDR1 reads SGHRS; CDR2 reads YFSETQ. Trimming removed 1 base from V and 3 bases from J; junction bases left unmatched: 8. CDR3: CASSLQGAQVDTEAFF. The DNA of the CDR3 is TGCGCCAGCAGCTTGCAGGGGGCGCAGGTGGACACTGAAGCTTTCTTT.

The chain uses TRBV19 and TRBJ2-3, with TRBD1 matching 8 bases. Losses at the gene ends were 5 bases for V and 1 base for J; bases not matched to a gene: 8. Per the germline V gene, CDR1 is LNHDA and CDR2 is SQIVND (reference sequence). The CDR3 is 16 residues long. The CDR3 protein is CASSPRTGPGTDTQYF. The CDR3 nucleotides read TGTGCCAGTAGTCCCAGGACAGGGCCCGGCACAGATACGCAGTATTTT.

The gene calls are TRBV5-1 and TRBJ2-3, with 11 nucleotides matching TRBD2. Looked up from germline, CDR1 is SGHRS and CDR2 is YFSETQ. The CDR3 is 17 residues long. The ends lost 0 bases at V and 4 bases at J; junction bases unmatched: 7. The CDR3 DNA is TGCGCCAGCAGCTTGGATCCCACTAGCGGGAGTTCAGATACGCAGTATTTT. This gives the protein CASSLDPTSGSSDTQYF.

This chain connects TRBV30 to TRBJ1-2; 7 bases align to TRBD1. Germline assignment: CDR1 GTSNPN and CDR2 SVGIG (reference sequence). This CDR3 contains 15 residues. V lost 2 bases and J lost 4; bases outside the gene matches: 10. DNA for the CDR3: TGTGCCTGGAGTACTCCTACAGGGGCGGGCTATGGCTACACCTTC. Translated: CAWSTPTGAGYGYTF.

This chain uses TRBV21-1 with TRBJ2-3; the table names TRBD1, a call not compared with the DNA. TRBV21-1 is given as a pseudogene. The length of the CDR3 is 15 residues. The CDR3 region is CASSTRQENTDTQYF. DNA of the CDR3: TGTGCCAGCAGCACCAGACAGGAGAACACAGATACGCAGTATTTT.

The genes are TRBV30 and TRBJ1-6; TRBD1 agrees at 7 bases. The germline CDR1 and CDR2 sequences are GTSNPN and SVGIG (reference sequence). The length of the CDR3 is 14 residues. V shed 5 bases, J shed 7 bases, and the junction held 8 bases outside the gene matches. The CDR3 sequence is CAWGEQGRNSPLHF. The DNA for the CDR3 is TGTGCCTGGGGGGAACAGGGGCGGAATTCACCCCTCCACTTT.

The chain links TRBV7-3 to TRBJ2-1, with D maybe TRBD2 (5 bases). CDR1 SGHTA and CDR2 FQGTGA come from the germline V gene. This CDR3 is 16 amino acids long. V lost 1 base to trimming and J lost 2 bases, with 12 bases between them. CDR3 loop: CASSLIAGVPYNEQFF. The CDR3 DNA reads TGTGCCAGCAGCTTAATTGCGGGTGTCCCCTACAATGAGCAGTTCTTC. The full variable domain, its missing parts supplied by reference TRBV7-3 and TRBJ2-1, is GAGVSQTPSNKVTEKGKYVELRCDPISGHTALYWYRQSLGQGPEFLIYFQGTGAADDSGLPNDRFFAVRPEGSVSTLKIQRTERGDSAVYLCASSLIAGVPYNEQFFGPGTRLTVL.

The chain combines TRBV19 with TRBJ2-1; 8 positions agree with TRBD2. Per the germline V gene, CDR1 is LNHDA and CDR2 is SQIVND (reference sequence). V dropped 3 bases and J dropped 0; count of bases not matched to a gene: 7. The CDR3 runs 17 residues. This CDR3 is CASSIELAGPSYNEQFF. For the CDR3, the DNA is TGTGCCAGTAGTATTGAGCTAGCGGGCCCCTCCTACAATGAGCAGTTCTTC.

The V gene is TRBV29-1, the J gene TRBJ1-1; D uncertain. The germline CDR1 and CDR2 sequences are SQVTM and ANQGSEA. The CDR3 consists of 13 residues. Trimming stripped 6 bases from V and 0 bases from J, with 11 bases between. The CDR3 sequence: CSVVRGMNTEAFF. The CDR3, as DNA: TGCAGCGTCGTCCGGGGAATGAACACTGAAGCTTTCTTT.

The chain is built from TRBV5-4 and TRBJ2-7; 9 nucleotides line up with TRBD2. Germline CDR1 is SGHNT and CDR2 is YYREEE (reference sequence). V was pared by 2 bases and J by 3 bases, with 12 bases of the junction left unmatched. The CDR3 covers 17 residues. CDR3 residues: CASSLWSAGGKLYEQYF. CDR3 bases: TGTGCCAGCAGCTTATGGTCGGCGGGAGGGAAACTCTACGAGCAGTACTTC.